Given below is one T cell receptor (beta chain) in context. Its target antigen remains unknown. No base quality information exists; no much larger clone differs at one position. This entry belongs to a study of blood T cell repertoires in COVID-19 (TCRdb year 2020). As for the study more broadly: Samples covering the acute and convalescent phases of COVID-19 were provided by collaborators in the United States, Italy and Spain. The material from the prospective study consisted of cDNA or gDNA derived from T cells, B-cell-depleted T cells, or PBMCs. The dataset comprised deeply sampled blood TCRbeta repertoires from subjects exposed to, actively infected with, or recovered from COVID-19. The repertoires were made available in a free public database intended to serve as a resource for research on the immune response to SARS-CoV-2. Samples were obtained from the ongoing ImmuneRACE study (first 160 participants) and from approximately 1,200 subjects provided by 6 global collaborators. Sample metadata almost always included a de-identified subject ID, COVID-19 status, age in years and sex. Where available, HLA class I and class II types were taken from metadata supplied by the sample provider and were not determined by assay-based typing. What the research found in general, with its limitations: How much clinical and demographic metadata was included differed by source and by participant, and the metadata was provided uncurated.

The immunoSEQ Assay, a bias-controlled multiplex PCR, was used to amplify TCRbeta CDR3 regions from genomic DNA. Per the authors' processing: Nucleated cell counts per sample were estimated from amplification of reference gene primers within the assay. To quantify the absolute abundance of each unique TCRbeta CDR3 rearrangement, sequence reads were collapsed and filtered. For each sample, productive Simpson clonality was calculated as the square root of Simpson's diversity index over productive rearrangements. The clones in this table, taken by TCRdb from immuneACCESS, are in-frame only. Not every clone is retained; where verified, under half of the shortfall comes from an unresolved V gene, and the cause of the rest is unknown. V, J and clone size reflect that table, while D and trimming were determined from the DNA. Within this sample are tens of thousands of clones, with around four fifths of them counted one time only. More than 9.5% of the sample is in the top ten clones.

According to the germline V gene, CDR1 reads SNHLY and CDR2 reads FYNNEI. The junction carries 10 bases between V and J, which are trimmed by 6 bases and 2 bases respectively. The CDR3, cysteine through phenylalanine, is 14 amino acids long. Only the CDR3 part of the read is kept: 42 bases, read in frame from the first base. Whole blood was collected in K2EDTA tubes by collaborating institutions according to the institutions' own protocols. For TCRbeta analysis, collaborator samples were shipped as frozen whole blood, as isolated PBMCs, or as DNA extracted from either sample type. The sequence derives from a human donor in a cohort sampled during active COVID-19. The sequence is built from TRBV2 and TRBJ1-4, with the D gene uncertain. Specimen: peripheral blood. The CDR3 region: CASRHSETNEKLFF. The nucleotide sequence reads TGTGCCAGCAGGCACAGTGAGACTAATGAAAAACTGTTTTTT.